This T cell receptor (beta chain) originates from a study of OX40 agonist ivuxolimab in advanced cancers. Study at large: One hepatocellular carcinoma and two cutaneous melanoma patients partially responded.

V was clipped by 7 bases and J by 4 bases; unmatched bases: 9. In germline, CDR1 is SGHVS, CDR2 FNYEAQ. The CDR3 is made up of 15 amino acids. Notes on this clone: No antigen is known for it.

Findings of the study overall: Expanded clones were, on average, more numerous among CD8+ T cells than CD4+. Within 6 weeks, CD4+ and CD8+ blood T cells expanded clonally at 0.1 to 3.0 mg/kg.

Produced via immunoSEQ multiplex PCR; TCRdb's table is partial and in-frame only. The sample lists 60,000 to 85,000 clones; approximately 87% were seen once. The TCR was taken from an adult with an advanced solid tumor such as melanoma, head and neck, liver or kidney cancer. The sample in question was CD4+ or CD8+ T cells sorted from blood, obtained in a trial of the OX40 agonist ivuxolimab. The rearrangement joins TRBV7-6 to TRBJ2-1, with 8 bases aligning to TRBD2. DNA for the CDR3: TGTGCCAGCACCCCCCAGGCGGGAGGTTACAATGAGCAGTTCTTC. Residues: CASTPQAGGYNEQFF.